This T cell receptor beta chain was obtained from a study of T cell responses to AZD1222 COVID-19 vaccine. Study at large: Second doses at about 4 or about 12 weeks were pooled.

V was trimmed by 0 bases and J by 5 bases, leaving 10 bases between them. The CDR3 spans 14 residues. Germline-derived CDR1 and CDR2 are LGHNA and YSLEER. The data were produced by immunoSEQ multiplex PCR, yet TCRdb's version contains in-frame clones alone and is incomplete. Altogether about 190,000 clones are present, roughly 93% being singletons, with the ten largest covering approximately 0.98%. Points on this clone: Its antigen is currently unknown.

Findings of the study overall: Donors were largely white British and mainly female; clonal diversity was possibly underestimated. There were vaccine-associated CD4 TCRs across spike, dominant at 160-218 and 743-854. Vaccination with two AZD1222 doses was followed by a rise in Spike-specific TCR breadth and depth.

This sequence was found in an adult in good health. Here the sequenced sample was peripheral blood, taken on day 0 of AZD1222 vaccination. The chain joins TRBV4-3 to TRBJ2-5; possibly TRBD2 for D (5 bases). The CDR3 DNA reads TGCGCCAGCAGCCAAGACAGCCGGGGTGAGACCCAGTACTTC. Translating it yields CASSQDSRGETQYF.